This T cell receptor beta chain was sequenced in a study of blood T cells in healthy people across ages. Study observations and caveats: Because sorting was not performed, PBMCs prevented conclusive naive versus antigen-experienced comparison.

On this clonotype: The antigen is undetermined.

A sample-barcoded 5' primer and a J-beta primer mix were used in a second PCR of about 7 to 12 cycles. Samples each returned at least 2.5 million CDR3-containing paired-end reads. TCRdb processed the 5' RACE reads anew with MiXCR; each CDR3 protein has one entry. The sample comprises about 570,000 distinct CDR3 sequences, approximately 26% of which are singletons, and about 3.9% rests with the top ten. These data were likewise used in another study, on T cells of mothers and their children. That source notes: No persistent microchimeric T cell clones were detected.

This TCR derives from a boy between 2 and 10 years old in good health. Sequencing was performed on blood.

The CDR3 bases are TGTGCCAGCAGCGTAGCGCCACAGGGTGGAGAGACCCAGTACTTC. This codes for CASSVAPQGGETQYF. The rearrangement uses TRBV9 and TRBJ2-5; D perhaps matches TRBD1 (6 bases). Per germline, CDR1 SGDLS and CDR2 YYNGEE. The CDR3 has 15 residues. Deletions cut 0 bases from V and 4 bases from J, with 13 bases between.